A single sample gave rise to the 3 T cell receptor beta chains below, sequenced in a study of identical twins. TCRdb re-called the 5' RACE reads through MiXCR, storing one row per CDR3 protein. The top ten clones hold approximately 0.5% of a sample with about 530,000 distinct CDR3 sequences, 20% to 25% of them seen once. Another study also made use of these data, one on yellow fever vaccine responses in identical twins.

Sequenced sample: CD4+ T cells sorted from blood. Every receptor here comes from a woman aged 18-35 years in good health.

The gene calls are TRBV28 and TRBJ2-2; 9 nucleotides align to TRBD1. CDR3 length: 15 amino acids. Trimming cost V 6 bases and J 7 bases; bases outside gene matches: 9. The germline V gene encodes CDR1 MDHEN and CDR2 SYDVKM. This CDR3 reads CASSPGTGQVGELFF. As DNA, the CDR3 is TGTGCCAGCAGCCCCGGGACAGGGCAAGTCGGGGAGCTGTTTTTT.

This clonotype has a count of ten or more. This chain connects TRBV9 to TRBJ2-7; 8 positions match TRBD2. The germline CDR1 and CDR2 sequences are SGDLS and YYNGEE. V shed 0 bases and J 1 base; nucleotides not matched to a gene: 3. The CDR3 is 15 amino acids. The CDR3 spells CASSVGLAGSYEQYF. The CDR3 DNA reads TGTGCCAGCAGCGTAGGGCTAGCGGGTTCCTACGAGCAGTACTTC.

The CDR3 DNA follows: TGTGCCAGCAACGGGGGCGGGGCCGTATACGAGCAGTACTTC. As protein: CASNGGGAVYEQYF. The J gene is TRBJ2-7, the V gene TRBV6-1; TRBD1 or TRBD2 may be the D gene (6 bases each). The CDR3 is 14 residues long. Trimming shortened V by 7 bases and J by 4 bases, and 17 bases separated the two germline ends. CDR1 and CDR2 (germline): MNHNS, SASEGT.